Sequencing of this T cell receptor beta chain was carried out in a study of T cells in Graves' hyperthyroidism and ophthalmopathy. Findings and caveats of the study: Expanded thyroid clonotypes (above 0.001) were mostly also found in blood. Classification by a 13 V-J model distinguished ophthalmopathy from stable hyperthyroidism.

Those with hyperthyroidism were 18 to 65 years old, newly diagnosed, and ill for under 2 months. RNA transcripts were the template for amplifying TCR beta CDR3 regions. The TCR CDR3 first-round RT-PCR relied on the HTBI primer set. TCRdb passed the multiplex PCR reads through MiXCR, listing each CDR3 protein once. The sample yields almost 600,000 distinct CDR3 sequences, around 45% seen once. A few counts support this clonotype. What it recognizes is unknown. V lost 5 bases to trimming and J lost 6 bases, with 20 bases between them. The CDR3 spans 15 residues. This sequence originates from a woman aged 18-35 years with Graves' hyperthyroidism. The V call is TRBV12-3 or TRBV12-4, the J call TRBJ2-7; D is unresolved. Material: peripheral blood or thyroid tissue (not recorded which). The CDR3 region is CASSPKGSPPREQYF. The CDR3 DNA reads as TGTGCCAGCAGTCCAAAAGGCTCTCCCCCCCGCGAGCAGTACTTC.